The 15 T cell receptor beta chains below were found in one sample sequenced in a study of OX40 agonist ivuxolimab in advanced cancers. Profiling relied on immunoSEQ multiplex PCR, and the TCRdb table lists in-frame clones only, not all of them. This sample has about 31,000 clones, with roughly 82% found just once. This specimen was CD4+ or CD8+ T cells sorted from blood, taken in a trial of the OX40 agonist ivuxolimab. The receptors were gathered from an adult with an advanced solid tumor such as melanoma, head and neck, liver or kidney cancer.

The rearrangement links TRBV2 to TRBJ1-3; D perhaps matches TRBD1 (5 bases). Looked up from germline, CDR1 is SNHLY and CDR2 is FYNNEI. This CDR3 region has 16 residues. Trimming shortened V by 1 base and J by 2 bases, and 12 bases separated the two germline ends. The DNA of the CDR3 is TGTGCCAGCAGTGAAGGGGGGACGGTACCTGGAAACACCATATATTTT. It translates to CASSEGGTVPGNTIYF.

J is TRBJ2-1 and V is TRBV7-3; D is uncertain. Trimming shortened V by 2 bases and J by 9 bases, and 14 bases separated the two germline ends. Germline V gene sequence: CDR1 SGHTA, CDR2 FQGTGA. The CDR3 has 14 amino acids. The CDR3 region is CASSLEWSSREQFF. The CDR3 DNA sequence: TGTGCCAGCAGCTTAGAATGGTCTTCTCGTGAGCAGTTCTTC.

The rearrangement uses TRBV2 and TRBJ2-7; D is unresolved. This CDR3 has 12 amino acids. Germline CDR1 SNHLY, CDR2 FYNNEI. V lost 7 bases and J 6 bases, leaving 13 bases between the germline ends. The CDR3 sequence is CASTPTPLEQYF. CDR3 in DNA: TGTGCCAGCACTCCGACTCCTCTCGAGCAGTACTTC. The variable domain in full, completed from reference TRBV2 and TRBJ2-7, reads EPEVTQTPSHQVTQMGQEVILRCVPISNHLYFYWYRQILGQKVEFLVSFYNNEISEKSEIFDDQFSVERPDGSNFTLKIRSTKLEDSAMYFCASTPTPLEQYFGPGTRLTVT.

The V gene is TRBV27, the J gene TRBJ1-2; TRBD1 is a possible D gene (5 bases). This CDR3 is built from 13 residues. Trimming pared 3 bases from V and 5 bases from J, leaving 10 bases between. Germline V gene lookup returns CDR1 MNHEY and CDR2 SMNVEV (reference sequence). The CDR3 bases are TGTGCCAGCAGTTTGGGGGGGTCATATGGCTACACCTTC. It yields the protein CASSLGGSYGYTF.

This chain uses TRBV7-3 with TRBJ2-6; D gene unclear. This CDR3 comprises 13 residues. Germline V lookup: CDR1 SGHTA, CDR2 FQGTGA. The germline V and J ends were trimmed by 5 bases and 4 bases, with 6 bases remaining between them. For the CDR3, the DNA is TGTGCCAGCAGCGTTACAGGGGCCAACGTCCTGACTTTC. Amino acids: CASSVTGANVLTF. The full variable domain, rest sourced from reference TRBV7-3 and TRBJ2-6, is GAGVSQTPSNKVTEKGKYVELRCDPISGHTALYWYRQSLGQGPEFLIYFQGTGAADDSGLPNDRFFAVRPEGSVSTLKIQRTERGDSAVYLCASSVTGANVLTFGAGSRLTVL.

The V gene is TRBV28, the J gene TRBJ2-2; D possibly corresponds to TRBD1 (6 bases). Germline loops: CDR1 MDHEN, CDR2 SYDVKM. CDR3 length: 14 amino acids. V was cut by 10 bases and J by 0 bases, with 12 bases left in between. In DNA form, the CDR3 reads TGTGCCACTAGGGGGAACTCGAACACCGGGGAGCTGTTTTTT. Its translation is CATRGNSNTGELFF.

The chain recombines TRBV7-2 with TRBJ2-7; TRBD1 or TRBD2 may be the D gene (5 bases each). The CDR3 spans 15 residues. The V gene lost 5 bases and the J gene lost 3 bases, with 17 bases spanning the gap. The germline V gene has CDR1 SGHTA and CDR2 FQGNSA. The CDR3 DNA reads as TGTGCCAGCAGCCCACGGAACAGGAGGATCTACGAGCAGTACTTC. This encodes CASSPRNRRIYEQYF.

The rearrangement joins TRBV5-1 to TRBJ1-4; D might be TRBD1 (5 bases). The germline V gene has CDR1 SGHRS and CDR2 YFSETQ. This CDR3 is built from 15 residues. Between the trimmed V and J ends, which lost 3 bases and 8 bases, there was a span of 17 bases. The CDR3 DNA follows: TGCGCCAGCAGCTCCGGGCCAGGGCGACGAGAAAAACTGTTTTTT. Its protein product is CASSSGPGRREKLFF.

This chain connects TRBV4-3 to TRBJ1-5; D unresolved. The CDR3 is 15 amino acids. The V end lost 0 bases, the J end lost 5 bases, and 11 bases lay between the germline ends. Germline loops: CDR1 LGHNA, CDR2 YSLEER. The CDR3 spells CASSQDRQPYQPQHF. In nucleotides, the CDR3 is TGCGCCAGCAGCCAAGATCGGCAACCTTATCAGCCCCAGCATTTT.

The gene calls are TRBV9 and TRBJ2-3; 9 bases are a match to TRBD2. The J segment lost 4 bases and the V segment lost 0 bases, leaving 6 bases of the junction unmatched. Looked up from germline, CDR1 is SGDLS and CDR2 is YYNGEE. This CDR3 is built from 16 residues. CDR3 protein: CASSVGQRGDSDTQYF. The CDR3 nucleotides read TGTGCCAGCAGCGTAGGCCAGCGGGGGGACTCAGATACGCAGTATTTT. The complete variable domain, with remaining parts taken from reference TRBV9 and TRBJ2-3, reads DSGVTQTPKHLITATGQRVTLRCSPRSGDLSVYWYQQSLDQGLQFLIQYYNGEERAKGNILERFSAQQFPDLHSELNLSSLELGDSALYFCASSVGQRGDSDTQYFGPGTRLTVL.

This clone was seen only once. The V gene is TRBV28, the J gene TRBJ2-3; D gene ambiguous. CDR1 MDHEN and CDR2 SYDVKM come from the germline V gene. The V gene lost 6 bases and the J gene lost 6 bases, with 16 bases spanning the gap. The CDR3 is 14 residues long. The CDR3 bases are TGTGCCAGCAGCCGCTCCCACAGAGCGGATACGCAGTATTTT. It codes for CASSRSHRADTQYF.

V is TRBV6-4 and J is TRBJ2-2; either TRBD1 or TRBD2 may supply D (6 bases each). V dropped 7 bases and J dropped 6 bases, with 12 bases sitting between them. Germline V CDR1 and CDR2: MRHNA, SNTAGT. CDR3 length: 13 residues. The DNA for the CDR3 is TGTGCCAGCAAGGCAGGGGAGGCCGGGGAGCTGTTTTTT. It codes for CASKAGEAGELFF.

V and J are TRBV2 and TRBJ1-2; 9 nucleotides line up with TRBD1. After removal of 5 bases from V and 1 base from J, the junction contained 2 bases not matched to a gene. CDR3 length: 14 residues. The V gene's germline CDR1 is SNHLY and CDR2 FYNNEI. The CDR3 region is CASSRDRDNYGYTF. The CDR3 DNA is TGTGCCAGCAGTAGGGACAGGGATAACTATGGCTACACCTTC.

CDR3 in DNA: TGTGCCAGCAGCTTTCTTGGGCGGGGACAAGAGACCCAGTACTTC. Protein: CASSFLGRGQETQYF. This chain uses TRBV5-6 with TRBJ2-5; D is possibly TRBD2 (6 bases). Trimming took 2 bases from V and 2 from J, leaving 13 bases between them. CDR1 SGHDT and CDR2 YYEEEE come from the germline V gene. The CDR3 length is 15 residues.

The gene calls are TRBV5-1 and TRBJ2-7; possible D gene TRBD2, 5 bases. V lost 0 bases and J 3 bases, leaving 10 bases between the germline ends. Germline V lookup: CDR1 SGHRS, CDR2 YFSETQ. The CDR3 has 14 residues. CDR3 loop: CASSLETRDYEQYF. CDR3 sequence (DNA): TGCGCCAGCAGCTTGGAGACCCGGGACTACGAGCAGTACTTC.